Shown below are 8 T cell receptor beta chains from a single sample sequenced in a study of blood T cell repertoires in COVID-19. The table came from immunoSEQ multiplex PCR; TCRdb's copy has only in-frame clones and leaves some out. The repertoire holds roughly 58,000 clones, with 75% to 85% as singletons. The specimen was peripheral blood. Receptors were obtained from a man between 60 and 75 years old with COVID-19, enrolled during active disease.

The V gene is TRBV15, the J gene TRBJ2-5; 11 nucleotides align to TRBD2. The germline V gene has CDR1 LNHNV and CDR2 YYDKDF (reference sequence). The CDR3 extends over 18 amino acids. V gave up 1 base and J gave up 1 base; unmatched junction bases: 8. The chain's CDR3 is CATSRVLGTSGRQETQYF. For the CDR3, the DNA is TGTGCCACCAGCAGAGTCCTGGGGACTAGCGGCCGCCAAGAGACCCAGTACTTC.

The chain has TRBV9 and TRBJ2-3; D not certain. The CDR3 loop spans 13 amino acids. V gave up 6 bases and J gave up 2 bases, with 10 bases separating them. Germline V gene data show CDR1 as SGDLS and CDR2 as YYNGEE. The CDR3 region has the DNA TGTGCCAGCAATTCGGCGGACACAGATACGCAGTATTTT. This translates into CASNSADTDTQYF. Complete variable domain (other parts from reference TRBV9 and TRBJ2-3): DSGVTQTPKHLITATGQRVTLRCSPRSGDLSVYWYQQSLDQGLQFLIQYYNGEERAKGNILERFSAQQFPDLHSELNLSSLELGDSALYFCASNSADTDTQYFGPGTRLTVL.

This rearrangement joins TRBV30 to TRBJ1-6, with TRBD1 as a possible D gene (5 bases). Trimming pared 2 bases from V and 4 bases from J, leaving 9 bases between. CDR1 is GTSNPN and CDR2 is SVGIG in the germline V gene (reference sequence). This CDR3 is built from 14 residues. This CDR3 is CAWSPGFYNSPLHF. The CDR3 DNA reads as TGTGCCTGGAGTCCAGGGTTTTATAATTCACCCCTCCACTTT.

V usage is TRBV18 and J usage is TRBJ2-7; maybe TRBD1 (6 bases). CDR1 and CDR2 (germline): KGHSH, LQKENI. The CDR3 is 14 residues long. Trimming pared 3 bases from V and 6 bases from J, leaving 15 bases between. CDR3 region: CASSPQGTPGEQYF. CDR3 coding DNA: TGTGCCAGCTCACCGCAGGGGACCCCGGGCGAGCAGTACTTC.

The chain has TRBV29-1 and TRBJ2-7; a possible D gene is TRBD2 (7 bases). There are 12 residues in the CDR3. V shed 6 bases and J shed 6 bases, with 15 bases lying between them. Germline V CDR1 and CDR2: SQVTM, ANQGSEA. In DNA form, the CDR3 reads TGCAGCGTCTCCGGGGGGCCGGGCGAGCAGTACTTC. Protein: CSVSGGPGEQYF.

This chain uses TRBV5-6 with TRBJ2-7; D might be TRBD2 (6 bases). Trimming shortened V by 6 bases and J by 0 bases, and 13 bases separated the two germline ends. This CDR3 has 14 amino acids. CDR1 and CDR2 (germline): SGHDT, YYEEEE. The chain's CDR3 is CASKGTGSSYEQYF. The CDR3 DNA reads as TGTGCCAGCAAGGGGACCGGGAGCTCCTACGAGCAGTACTTC. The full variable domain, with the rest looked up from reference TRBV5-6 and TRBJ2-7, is DAGVTQSPTHLIKTRGQQVTLRCSPKSGHDTVSWYQQALGQGPQFIFQYYEEEERQRGNFPDRFSGHQFPNYSSELNVNALLLGDSALYLCASKGTGSSYEQYFGPGTRLTVT.

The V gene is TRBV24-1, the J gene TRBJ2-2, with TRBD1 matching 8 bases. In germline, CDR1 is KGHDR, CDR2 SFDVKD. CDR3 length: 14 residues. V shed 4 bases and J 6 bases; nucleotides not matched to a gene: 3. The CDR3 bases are TGTGCCACCAGTGAACGGACAGGGTCCGGGGAGCTGTTTTTT. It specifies CATSERTGSGELFF.

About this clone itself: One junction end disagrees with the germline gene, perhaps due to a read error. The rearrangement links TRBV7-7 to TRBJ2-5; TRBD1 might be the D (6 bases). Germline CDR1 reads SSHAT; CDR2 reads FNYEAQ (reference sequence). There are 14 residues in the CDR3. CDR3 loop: CASSSGTPQETQYF. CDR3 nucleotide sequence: TGTGCTAGCAGCTCCGGGACACCACAAGAGACCCAGTACTTC.